The 6 T cell receptor beta chains in this list originate from one sample, sequenced in a study of vaccination and CD4 T cells after COVID-19. Described treatment: roughly 10-day PBMC culture with coronavirus spike peptide pools or control peptides (ViraFEST assay). The Oncomine TCR Beta short-read assay sequenced DNA from cultured CD4+ T cells. In TCRdb, the PCR reads were re-called with MiXCR into one record per CDR3 protein. The table lists under 20,000 distinct CDR3 sequences, around 56% of them singletons. The antigens for these receptors are not known. Sequences were obtained from CD4+ T cells from blood, cultured in vitro. Receptors were obtained from a human donor who had recovered from COVID-19.

The chain carries TRBV20-1 and TRBJ1-5; the match to TRBD1 covers 7 bases. Germline V gene sequence: CDR1 DFQATT, CDR2 SNEGSKA (reference sequence). This CDR3 is 13 amino acids long. V was pared by 6 bases and J by 4 bases, with 6 bases of the junction left unmatched. The CDR3 nucleotides read TGCAGTGCCTTGGGACAGCTTAATCAGCCCCAGCATTTT. Residues: CSALGQLNQPQHF.

This clonotype was seen more than once but under ten times. The chain couples TRBV2 to TRBJ2-7, with 7 bases matching TRBD1. Germline CDR1 reads SNHLY; CDR2 reads FYNNEI. The CDR3 covers 12 residues. J gave up 3 bases and V 7 bases, and 3 bases lay outside the gene matches. The CDR3 nucleotides read TGTGCCAGCAAGGGGGCCGGCTACGAGCAGTACTTC. Its protein product is CASKGAGYEQYF.

V and J are TRBV7-8 and TRBJ1-2, with TRBD1 identical over 10 bases. V trimming: 5 bases; J trimming: 0 bases; junction bases outside the gene matches: 3. This CDR3 is 15 amino acids long. CDR1 is SGHVS and CDR2 is FQNEAQ in the germline V gene. In nucleotides, the CDR3 is TGTGCCAGCAGCCTAGGACAGGGGGCTAACTATGGCTACACCTTC. This encodes CASSLGQGANYGYTF.

The chain employs TRBV25-1 and TRBJ2-3, with 9 positions matching TRBD2. Germline V gene data show CDR1 as MGHDK and CDR2 as SYGVNS. CDR3 length: 16 residues. The V segment lost 3 bases and the J segment 3 bases; nucleotides outside the gene matches: 7. The DNA of the CDR3 is TGTGCCAGCAGTGATTTAGCGGGAGAAGTGACAGATACGCAGTATTTT. Translation: CASSDLAGEVTDTQYF.

The chain employs TRBV6-2 or TRBV6-3 and TRBJ2-3, with D hard to call. Per the germline V gene, CDR1 is MNHEY and CDR2 is SVGEGT. Trimming removed 2 bases from V and 0 bases from J, with 9 bases in between. This CDR3 is built from 15 residues. The CDR3, as DNA: TGTGCCAGCAGTTACGGGCTAGTTAGCACAGATACGCAGTATTTT. This encodes CASSYGLVSTDTQYF.

V gene TRBV20-1 combines with J gene TRBJ2-1; TRBD2 aligns across 10 bases. CDR3 length equals 16 residues. Germline V gene lookup returns CDR1 DFQATT and CDR2 SNEGSKA (reference sequence). Unmatched junction bases numbered 6, after V lost 3 bases and J lost 1 base. The CDR3 DNA follows: TGCAGTGCTAGGAGTTCTAGCGGGAGTTCCTACAATGAGCAGTTCTTC. Protein sequence: CSARSSSGSSYNEQFF.